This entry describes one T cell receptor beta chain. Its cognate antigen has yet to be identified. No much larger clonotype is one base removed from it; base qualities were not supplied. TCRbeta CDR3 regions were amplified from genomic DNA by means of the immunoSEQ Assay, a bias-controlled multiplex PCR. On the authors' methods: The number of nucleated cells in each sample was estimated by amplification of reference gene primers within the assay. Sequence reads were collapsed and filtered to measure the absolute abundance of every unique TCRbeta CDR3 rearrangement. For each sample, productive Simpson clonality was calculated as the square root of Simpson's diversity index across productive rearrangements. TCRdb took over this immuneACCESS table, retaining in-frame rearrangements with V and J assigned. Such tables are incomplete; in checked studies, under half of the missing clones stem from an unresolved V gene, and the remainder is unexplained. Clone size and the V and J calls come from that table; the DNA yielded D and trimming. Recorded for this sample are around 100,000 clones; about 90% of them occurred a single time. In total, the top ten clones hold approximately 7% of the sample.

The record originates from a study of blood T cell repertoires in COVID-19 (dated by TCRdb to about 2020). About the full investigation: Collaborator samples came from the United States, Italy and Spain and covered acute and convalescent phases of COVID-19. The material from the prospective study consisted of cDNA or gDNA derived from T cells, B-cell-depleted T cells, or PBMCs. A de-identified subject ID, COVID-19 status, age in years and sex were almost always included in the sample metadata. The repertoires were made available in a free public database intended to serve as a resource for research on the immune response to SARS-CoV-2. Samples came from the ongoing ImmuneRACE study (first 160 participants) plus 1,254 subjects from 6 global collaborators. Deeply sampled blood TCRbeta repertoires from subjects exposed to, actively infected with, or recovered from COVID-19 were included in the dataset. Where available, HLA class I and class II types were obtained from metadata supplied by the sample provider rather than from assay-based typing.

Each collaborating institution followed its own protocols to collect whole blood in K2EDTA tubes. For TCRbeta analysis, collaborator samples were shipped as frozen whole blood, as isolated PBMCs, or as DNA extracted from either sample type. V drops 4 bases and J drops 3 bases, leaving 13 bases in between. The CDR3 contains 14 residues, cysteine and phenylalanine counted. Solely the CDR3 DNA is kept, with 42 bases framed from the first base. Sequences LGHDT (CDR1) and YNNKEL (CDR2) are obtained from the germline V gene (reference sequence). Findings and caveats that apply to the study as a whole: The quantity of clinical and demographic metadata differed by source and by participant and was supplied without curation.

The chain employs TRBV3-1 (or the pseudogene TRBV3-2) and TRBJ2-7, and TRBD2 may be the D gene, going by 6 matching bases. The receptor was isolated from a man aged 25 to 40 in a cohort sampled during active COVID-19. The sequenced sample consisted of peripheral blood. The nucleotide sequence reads TGTGCCAGCAGCCCGCGGGACGGAGGCTACGAGCAGTACTTC. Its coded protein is CASSPRDGGYEQYF.